The 24 T cell receptor beta chains below were found in one sample sequenced in a study. Using its own MiXCR run on the 5' RACE reads, TCRdb lists one record per CDR3 protein. The sample lists approximately 60,000 distinct CDR3 sequences; approximately 26% were seen once. Tregs were sorted as CD4+CD25+CD127-/low cells. The source material was tumor-infiltrating Tregs sorted from the breast tumor. All receptors derive from a female donor with breast cancer.

This clonotype was counted many times. V and J are TRBV10-2 and TRBJ1-1; D is undetermined. V dropped 2 bases and J dropped 1 base, with 11 bases sitting between them. Per the germline V gene, CDR1 is WSHSY and CDR2 is SAAADI. The CDR3 is 15 residues long. Written as DNA, the CDR3 is TGCGCCAGCAGTGAGAGGAGGGAAAGGAACACTGAAGCTTTCTTT. Protein sequence: CASSERRERNTEAFF.

The chain has TRBV7-3 and TRBJ1-6; D remains ambiguous. Germline CDR1 SGHTA, CDR2 FQGTGA. Trimming took 0 bases from V and 7 from J, leaving 7 bases between them. The CDR3 is 14 amino acids. The CDR3 DNA sequence: TGTGCCAGCAGCTTAACCCCGACCAATTCACCCCTCCACTTT. This codes for CASSLTPTNSPLHF. The full variable domain, its missing parts supplied by reference TRBV7-3 and TRBJ1-6, is GAGVSQTPSNKVTEKGKYVELRCDPISGHTALYWYRQSLGQGPEFLIYFQGTGAADDSGLPNDRFFAVRPEGSVSTLKIQRTERGDSAVYLCASSLTPTNSPLHFGNGTRLTVT.

With respect to this clonotype: The junction does not match germline at one end; this may be a read error. This rearrangement joins TRBV5-6 to TRBJ2-1; tentatively, D is TRBD2 (6 bases). The CDR3 contains 14 residues. CDR1 is SGHDT, CDR2 YYEEEE, per germline. The CDR3 protein is CASSLAGAINEQLF. The CDR3 DNA is TGTGCCAGCAGCTTGGCGGGAGCCATTAATGAGCAGCTTTTC.

The chain carries TRBV4-2 and TRBJ2-1; the D gene is possibly TRBD2 (5 bases). Germline CDR1 reads LGHNA; CDR2 reads YNFKEQ. CDR3 length equals 14 residues. Trimming pared 0 bases from V and 4 bases from J, leaving 7 bases between. The CDR3, as DNA: TGTGCCAGCAGCCAAGAGGGCGGGTACAATGAGCAGTTCTTC. It encodes CASSQEGGYNEQFF.

Only a few counts were recorded for this clonotype. The chain links TRBV6-6 to TRBJ2-7; 8 bases map to TRBD2. CDR1 and CDR2 (germline): MNHNY, SVGAGI (reference sequence). The V and J ends lost 5 bases and 6 bases, in that order; junction bases with no gene match: 6. There are 13 residues in the CDR3. The CDR3 DNA reads TGTGCCAGCAGTCGGGGGGGCCGGGCCGAGCAGTACTTC. It is translated as CASSRGGRAEQYF.

Details on this clonotype: A clone one base away is much larger, so this may be a read error. The V gene is TRBV28, the J gene TRBJ1-5; D is possibly TRBD1 (5 bases). Per germline, CDR1 MDHEN and CDR2 SYDVKM. This CDR3 is 12 amino acids long. V was cut by 5 bases and J by 9 bases, with 11 bases left in between. Here the CDR3 DNA reads TGTGCCAGCAGTCCTCAGGGCCGGCCCCAGCATTTT. Protein: CASSPQGRPQHF.

This clonotype was counted many times. V and J are TRBV10-3 and TRBJ2-6, with D perhaps TRBD1 or TRBD2 (6 bases each). The CDR3 covers 15 residues. Trimming took off 11 bases at V and 1 base at J, with 15 bases between the two ends. CDR1 and CDR2 (germline): ENHRY, SYGVKD. In DNA form, the CDR3 reads TGTGCCGTCGCCTTAGGGGGGTCTGGGGCCAACGTCCTGACTTTC. This sequence encodes CAVALGGSGANVLTF.

The chain couples TRBV4-1 to TRBJ2-1, with D possibly being TRBD1 (6 bases). V gave up 5 bases and J gave up 9 bases, with 17 bases separating them. CDR1 and CDR2 from the germline V gene are MGHRA and YSYEKL. This CDR3 contains 14 residues. The CDR3 here is CASSSGWGQGEQFF. CDR3 nucleotide sequence: TGCGCCAGCAGCTCCGGCTGGGGGCAAGGTGAGCAGTTCTTC.

This clonotype came up a few times. V is TRBV20-1 and J is TRBJ1-1; unclear D gene. The germline V gene encodes CDR1 DFQATT and CDR2 SNEGSKA (reference sequence). The CDR3 has 15 amino acids. V was pared by 5 bases and J by 1 base, with 17 bases between. The CDR3 DNA reads as TGCAGTGCTCGAAACGCCGAGAAAAAGAACACTGAAGCTTTCTTT. Translated: CSARNAEKKNTEAFF.

Comments on this clonotype: A much larger clone differs from this one at a single base, so this may be a read error. This likely comes from a read error, as the CDR3 has no conserved phenylalanine or tryptophan at its end. J is TRBJ2-5 and V is TRBV4-3; D possibly corresponds to TRBD1 (5 bases). V was trimmed by 1 base and J by 2 bases, leaving 11 bases between them. This CDR3 is built from 15 residues. CDR1 and CDR2 from the germline V gene are LGHNA and YSLEER. The CDR3 DNA reads TGCGCCAGCAGCCAAGGAGCAGGGAAGCAAGAGACCCAGTACTGC. Amino acids: CASSQGAGKQETQYC.

The chain combines TRBV7-2 with TRBJ1-2; TRBD1 aligns across 7 bases. Trimming cost V 4 bases and J 8 bases; bases outside gene matches: 4. The CDR3 consists of 12 residues. Germline V gives CDR1 SGHTA, CDR2 FQGNSA. The CDR3 sequence: CASSSNRGGYTF. The CDR3 DNA is TGTGCCAGCAGCTCGAACAGGGGCGGCTACACCTTC.

About this clonotype itself: This may come from a read error, since a much larger clone is one base off. The chain links TRBV5-1 to TRBJ2-7; a weak D match, TRBD1 (6 bases). Per germline, CDR1 SGHRS and CDR2 YFSETQ. There are 14 residues in the CDR3. The CDR3 nucleotides are TGCACCAGCAGCCTGGACAGCCACTCCTACGAGCAGTACTTC. It is translated as CTSSLDSHSYEQYF.

This chain uses TRBV4-2 with TRBJ2-5; 12 bases map to TRBD2. Trimming took 0 bases from V and 5 from J; bases not matched to a gene: 10. This CDR3 is 18 amino acids long. CDR1 and CDR2 from the germline V gene are LGHNA and YNFKEQ. The DNA for the CDR3 is TGTGCCAGCAGCCAAGACCTAGCGGGAGGGCGTGCTAAGGAGACCCAGTACTTC. Its protein product is CASSQDLAGGRAKETQYF.

The chain has TRBV7-9 and TRBJ1-1; D is unresolved. From germline, CDR1 is SEHNR and CDR2 FQNEAQ (reference sequence). The CDR3 loop spans 17 amino acids. V lost 4 bases, J lost 6 bases, and 24 bases lay in between. The CDR3 loop reads CASSSIRSRAGGAEAFF. CDR3 DNA: TGTGCCAGCAGCTCCATTCGGAGTAGGGCGGGTGGCGCTGAAGCTTTCTTT.

Note on this clonotype: A much larger clone lies one base from this, so it may be a read error. In this CDR3 the conserved last residue, phenylalanine or tryptophan, is missing, so a read error is likely. The chain employs TRBV6-6 and TRBJ2-1; D is perhaps TRBD2 (5 bases). Germline assignment: CDR1 MNHNY and CDR2 SVGAGI (reference sequence). Between the trimmed V and J ends, which lost 2 bases and 8 bases, there was a span of 22 bases. The CDR3 is 17 amino acids. The CDR3, as DNA: TGTGCCAGCAGTTACGAATCTTTAGAAGGAGGTTCGGATGAGCAGTTCTCC. Translating gives CASSYESLEGGSDEQFS.

This clonotype was seen at least ten times. The chain combines TRBV5-1 with TRBJ1-3; D not certain. The ends were cut back, 4 bases at V and 4 bases at J, with 9 bases in the middle. The CDR3 runs 13 residues. Germline V lookup: CDR1 SGHRS, CDR2 YFSETQ. CDR3: CASSKGFGNTIYF. The CDR3 nucleotides are TGCGCCAGCAGCAAGGGCTTCGGAAACACCATATATTTT.

Note on this clonotype: The junction shows a germline mismatch at one end, possibly a read error. The rearrangement uses TRBV7-9 and TRBJ1-1; no clear D. Germline loops: CDR1 SEHNR, CDR2 FQNEAQ (reference sequence). This CDR3 has 16 residues. The CDR3 region has the DNA TGTGCCAGCGGCTTATCACTCGCAGGCACAGCCACTGAAGCTTTCTTT. Protein sequence: CASGLSLAGTATEAFF.

V usage is TRBV21-1 and J usage is TRBJ1-2; the D segment call TRBD1 is taken from the table without a DNA check. TRBV21-1 is an annotated pseudogene. The CDR3 totals 18 residues. The CDR3 DNA reads as TGTGCCAGCAGCAAAGATAGAGACAGGGGTTTCCCTAACTATGGCTACACCTTC. It yields the protein CASSKDRDRGFPNYGYTF.

About this clonotype: It may be a read error: a sequence one base away is much more abundant. The V call is TRBV7-3, the J call TRBJ2-1; 7 bases match TRBD2. Germline V gene lookup returns CDR1 SGHTA and CDR2 FQGTGA. Trimming cost V 5 bases and J 2 bases; bases outside gene matches: 12. This CDR3 comprises 17 residues. CDR3 in amino acids: CASSPQGGRLPYNEQFF. In DNA, the CDR3 is TGTGCCAGCAGCCCCCAGGGAGGGAGGCTCCCCTACAATGAGCAGTTCTTC. Drawing the rest from reference TRBV7-3 and TRBJ2-1, the complete variable domain is GAGVSQTPSNKVTEKGKYVELRCDPISGHTALYWYRQSLGQGPEFLIYFQGTGAADDSGLPNDRFFAVRPEGSVSTLKIQRTERGDSAVYLCASSPQGGRLPYNEQFFGPGTRLTVL.

The chain combines TRBV13 with TRBJ2-1; TRBD1 or TRBD2 may be the D gene (5 bases each). V dropped 2 bases and J dropped 12 bases, with 17 bases sitting between them. This CDR3 is built from 14 residues. The germline V gene has CDR1 PRHDT and CDR2 FYEKMQ (reference sequence). The CDR3 region is CASSLRGLGDAQFF. The CDR3 coding sequence is TGTGCCAGCAGCTTACGCGGGCTAGGGGATGCGCAGTTCTTC. The complete variable domain, with remaining parts taken from reference TRBV13 and TRBJ2-1, reads AAGVIQSPRHLIKEKRETATLKCYPIPRHDTVYWYQQGPGQDPQFLISFYEKMQSDKGSIPDRFSAQQFSDYHSELNMSSLELGDSALYFCASSLRGLGDAQFFGPGTRLTVL.

Concerning this clonotype: Mismatch with germline at one junction end may stem from a read error. V gene TRBV4-3 combines with J gene TRBJ1-1; 7 positions agree with TRBD1. This CDR3 comprises 16 residues. The V gene's germline CDR1 is LGHNA and CDR2 YSLEER. CDR3 nucleotides: TGCGCCAGCAGCCAAGTCCGGGGGACAGTGAACGCTGAAGCTTTCTTT. Its protein is CASSQVRGTVNAEAFF.

This clonotype occurred many times. This chain connects TRBV28 to TRBJ1-2; 8 positions agree with TRBD1. The CDR3 extends over 15 amino acids. The ends lost 6 bases at V and 4 bases at J; junction bases unmatched: 10. Germline V gene data show CDR1 as MDHEN and CDR2 as SYDVKM. The CDR3 spells CASSTDPGGPYGYTF. In DNA form, the CDR3 reads TGTGCCAGCAGCACCGATCCAGGGGGCCCCTATGGCTACACCTTC.

This clonotype occurred many times. This chain's CDR3 is CASSSTDRNNEQFF. The CDR3 DNA reads TGTGCCAGCAGCTCAACTGACAGAAACAATGAGCAGTTCTTC. This chain joins TRBV11-2 and TRBJ2-1; D might be TRBD1 (5 bases). This CDR3 is built from 14 residues. The germline CDR1 and CDR2 sequences are SGHAT and FQNNGV. Trimming cost V 4 bases and J 5 bases, with 12 bases left between them.

Many counts were recorded for this clonotype. The chain combines TRBV7-2 with TRBJ2-5; D might be TRBD1 (6 bases). The CDR3 runs to 11 residues. CDR1 is SGHTA and CDR2 is FQGNSA in the germline V gene. Trimming shortened V by 7 bases and J by 5 bases, and 8 bases separated the two germline ends. CDR3 protein: CASKRGETQYF. In DNA form, the CDR3 reads TGTGCCAGCAAGAGGGGGGAGACCCAGTACTTC.